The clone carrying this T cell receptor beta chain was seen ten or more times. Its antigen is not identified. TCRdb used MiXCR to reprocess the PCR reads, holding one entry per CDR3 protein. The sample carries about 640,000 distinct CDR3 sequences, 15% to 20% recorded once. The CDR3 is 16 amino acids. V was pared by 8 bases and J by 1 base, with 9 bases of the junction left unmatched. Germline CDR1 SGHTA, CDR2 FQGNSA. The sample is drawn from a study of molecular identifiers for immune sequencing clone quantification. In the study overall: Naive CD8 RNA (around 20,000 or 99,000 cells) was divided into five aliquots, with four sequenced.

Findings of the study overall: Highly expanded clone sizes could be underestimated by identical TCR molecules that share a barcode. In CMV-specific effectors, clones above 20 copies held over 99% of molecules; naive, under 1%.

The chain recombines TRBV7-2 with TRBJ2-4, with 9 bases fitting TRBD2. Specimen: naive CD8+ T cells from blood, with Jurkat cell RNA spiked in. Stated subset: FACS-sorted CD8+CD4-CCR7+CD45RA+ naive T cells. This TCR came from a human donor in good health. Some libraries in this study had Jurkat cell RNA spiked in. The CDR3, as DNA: TGTGCCAGCGGCGAGGTGGCGGGGGGGGCCAAAAACATTCAGTACTTC. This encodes CASGEVAGGAKNIQYF.